This T cell receptor beta chain was documented in a study of technical replicates of blood from a handful of donors (dated by TCRdb to about 2017). Receptors were amplified or captured by the immunoSEQ multiplex PCR assay. This is the immuneACCESS table as TCRdb keeps it, with only in-frame sequences that have V and J called. A part of the clones is gone; compared with another copy, unresolved V genes explain less than half, and the rest is unexplained. This sample lists 65,000 to 85,000 clones; around nine tenths were detected once. The ten largest clonotypes hold approximately 0.27% of the sample. With respect to this clone: The clone's antigen remains unknown. The record has no base qualities; no much larger clone is one base away.

The specimen sequenced was T cells isolated from PBMCs. The TCR comes from a human donor in good health.

The DNA sequence is TGCAGCGCTAGGGACTCAACTAATGAAAAACTGTTTTTT. It is translated as CSARDSTNEKLFF. The V and J segments used are TRBV29-1 and TRBJ1-4; the D gene is perhaps TRBD1, from 5 matching bases. Cut back by 7 bases and 0 bases, the V and J ends lie 9 bases apart. Measured from the cysteine to the phenylalanine, the CDR3 is 13 residues long. The retained sequence is limited to the CDR3, 39 bases, with the frame set at the first base. Taken from the germline V gene, the CDR1 and CDR2 loops are SQVTM and ANQGSEA.